The rows below give T cell receptor beta chains drawn from one sample of a study of T cell repertoires in cytomegalovirus infection. Each CDR3 protein gets one entry after TCRdb re-called the reads with MiXCR. Of 200,000 to 300,000 distinct CDR3 sequences in the sample, roughly 13% were seen once. Sequenced sample: PBMCs. These receptors were taken from a human donor in good health (CMV status not recorded). Some clones in this sample may be carry-over from other donors' samples. Both conserved end residues are part of each CDR3. A D gene is named only where the DNA matches it firmly. Size tells how often a clone was seen (once, few, many) or the class of an expanded clone, and some rows leave it out.

>TRBD1|TRBJ1-1|TRBV11-1|many
TGTGCCAGCAGCTTAGCTGACAGGGGCGGAACTGAAGCTTTCTTT
CASSLADRGGTEAFF
>-|TRBJ1-4|TRBV18|-
TGTGCCAGCTCACCGGAGGGTGAAAAACTGTTTTTT
CASSPEGEKLFF
>-|TRBJ2-5|TRBV20-1|few
TGCAGTGCTAACGGGGCGGTAGATGAGACCCAGTACTTC
CSANGAVDETQYF
>TRBD1|TRBJ2-3|TRBV6-2/TRBV6-3|-
TGTGCCAGCAGTCGCAACAGGGGGAGGAAAGATACGCAGTATTTT
CASSRNRGRKDTQYF
>-|TRBJ2-1|TRBV20-1|many
TGCAGTGTTGTGAAGGACGTCCGCAATGAGCAGTTCTTC
CSVVKDVRNEQFF
>TRBD1|TRBJ2-1|TRBV7-3|-
TGTGCCAGCAGCTTAACTGGGACAGGGGGCAACAATGAGCAGTTCTTC
CASSLTGTGGNNEQFF
>TRBD1|TRBJ2-5|TRBV5-4|-
TGTGCCAGCAGCTTTGAGGGGGCCCGGGAGACCCAGTACTTC
CASSFEGARETQYF
>TRBD1|TRBJ1-1|TRBV28|many
TGTGCCAGCAGTTTCCGCAGGGGGTTGAACACTGAAGCTTTCTTT
CASSFRRGLNTEAFF
>-|TRBJ2-7|TRBV20-1|-
TGCAGTGCTAGTAGCAGATACGAGCAGTACTTC
CSASSRYEQYF
>TRBD1|TRBJ2-7|TRBV10-3|-
TGTGCCATCTTGGGGGACAGGGGGCCCCACGAGCAGTACTTC
CAILGDRGPHEQYF
>-|TRBJ2-5|TRBV18|-
TGTGCCAGCTCACCACGGAAAGGTCTAGAGACCCAGTACTTC
CASSPRKGLETQYF
>-|TRBJ1-1|TRBV11-2|many
TGTGCCAGCAGCTTATACCTGGAAAACACTGAAGCTTTCTTT
CASSLYLENTEAFF
>-|TRBJ1-4|TRBV29-1|-
TGCAGCGCAACCGGGAAGACGGGTGAAAAACTGTTTTTT
CSATGKTGEKLFF
>TRBD1|TRBJ1-2|TRBV12-3/TRBV12-4|few
TGTGCCAGCAGTGGGAGACAGGGGAAACTGAGCTACACCTTC
CASSGRQGKLSYTF
>TRBD1|TRBJ1-1|TRBV7-9|many
TGTGCCAGCAGCTTGGACAGGGGCGAAGCTTTCTTT
CASSLDRGEAFF
>-|TRBJ2-3|TRBV5-6|-
TGTGCCAGCAGCTCAGCCGTAGCAGATACGCAGTATTTT
CASSSAVADTQYF
>-|TRBJ2-1|TRBV7-3|-
TGTGCCAGCAGCTTGGGCAGGGGGGATGAGCAGTTCTTC
CASSLGRGDEQFF
>-|TRBJ1-4|TRBV12-3/TRBV12-4|few
TGTGCCAGCAGTTTCGTGGGCGGGGAAAAACTGTTTTTT
CASSFVGGEKLFF
>TRBD2|TRBJ2-7|TRBV6-1|-
TGTGCCAGCAGTCGACTAGCGGGAAGCGAGCAGTACTTC
CASSRLAGSEQYF
>TRBD1|TRBJ2-5|TRBV28|-
TGTGCCAGCAGTACCCACCGGGACAGAGTCCAAGAGACCCAGTACTTC
CASSTHRDRVQETQYF
>TRBD2|TRBJ2-7|TRBV20-1|few
TGCAGTGTTTTTCGCCGGACTAGCGGGGTATTTTACGAGCAGTACTTC
CSVFRRTSGVFYEQYF
>-|TRBJ1-1|TRBV7-6|few
TGTGCCAGCACCTCAGGGCCCGAAGCTTTCTTT
CASTSGPEAFF
>-|TRBJ2-7|TRBV11-2|many
TGTGCCAGCAGCCCCGGGACGGATTACGAGCAGTACTTC
CASSPGTDYEQYF
>-|TRBJ2-1|TRBV7-2|many
TGTGCCAGCAGCTTAAGGGTTCAGCTAAGCAATGAGCAGTTCTTC
CASSLRVQLSNEQFF
>-|TRBJ2-2|TRBV7-3|-
TGTGCCAGCAGCCCCCGTTGGGCCGGGGAGCTGTTTTTT
CASSPRWAGELFF
>-|TRBJ1-4|TRBV12-5|many
TGTGCTAGTGGTTTGGTGTATAGGGGAAATGAAAAACTGTTTTTT
CASGLVYRGNEKLFF
>-|TRBJ2-3|TRBV29-1|few
TGCAGCGTTGTACGCGCCCCTCTAGTAGATACGCGGTATTTT
CSVVRAPLVDTRYF
>-|TRBJ2-3|TRBV19|-
TGTGCCAGTAGTATGGCGCCACCTCAACCAGATACGCAGTATTTT
CASSMAPPQPDTQYF
>-|TRBJ1-6|TRBV11-2|many
TGTGCCAGCAGCTTTTATACGGGGAACTCCTATAATTCACCCCTCCACTTT
CASSFYTGNSYNSPLHF